This is a list of T cell receptor beta chains from one sample in a study of cytomegalovirus exposure and HLA in healthy donors. The table came from immunoSEQ multiplex PCR; TCRdb's copy has only in-frame clones and leaves some out. The repertoire holds roughly 120,000 clones, 80% seen once, with under 3.5% in the top ten. Sequencing was carried out using PBMCs. All receptors come from a male donor in good health and CMV-seronegative. Both conserved end residues are part of each CDR3. D genes are given only for firm matches. Not every row has a clone size; where given, it reads once, few, many or a size class.

>.|15|TRBJ1-2|TRBD1|TRBV6-1
TGTGCCAGCAGCCCAGGACCCGGGACAGGGGAAGGCTACACCTTC
CASSPGPGTGEGYTF
>.|15|TRBJ2-7|TRBD2|TRBV2
TGTGCCAGCACTAATGGAGGACTAGAGACCTACGAGCAGTACTTC
CASTNGGLETYEQYF
>few|13|TRBJ2-7|.|TRBV30
TGTGCCTGGAGCAGACAGGACCTCTACGAGCAGTACTTC
CAWSRQDLYEQYF
>.|16|TRBJ2-2|TRBD2|TRBV28
TGTGCCAGCAGTTTGCCCCTGCGGGGGGGCCACGGGGAGCTGTTTTTT
CASSLPLRGGHGELFF
>.|16|TRBJ1-2|.|TRBV30
TGTGCCTGGAGTATCCCACGACAGGTTGTTAACTATGGCTACACCTTC
CAWSIPRQVVNYGYTF
>.|13|TRBJ1-2|.|TRBV30
TGTGCCTGGACCAGGGAGGGTAACTATGGCTACACCTTC
CAWTREGNYGYTF
>.|19|TRBJ1-5|.|TRBV28
TGTGCCAGCGATGTCTTCCGGGACTTAGGGACTTATAGCAATCAGCCCCAGCATTTT
CASDVFRDLGTYSNQPQHF
>.|13|TRBJ2-7|.|TRBV6-1
TGTGCCAGCAGTGAGTCCCCACAGGGCTGGGAGTACTTC
CASSESPQGWEYF
>.|15|TRBJ2-3|.|TRBV4-3
TGCGCCAGCAGCCAAGATCCCAGGGGCACAGATACGCAGTATTTT
CASSQDPRGTDTQYF
>.|15|TRBJ2-2|TRBD1|TRBV5-4
TGTGCCAGCAGCTTGGTGACAGGGGGTAACGGGGAGCTGTTTTTT
CASSLVTGGNGELFF
>few|15|TRBJ1-1|.|TRBV2
TGTGCCAGCAGTTCGAGCAGGGAAATGAACACTGAAGCTTTCTTT
CASSSSREMNTEAFF
>.|14|TRBJ1-5|.|TRBV7-9
TGTTCCAGCAGCTTTCAGGGCCCCAATCAGCCCCAGCATTTT
CSSSFQGPNQPQHF
>.|14|TRBJ1-5|.|TRBV19
TGTGCCAGTTCCCCCGGACAAGTCAATCAGCCCCAGCATTTT
CASSPGQVNQPQHF
>once|15|TRBJ2-2|.|TRBV5-6
TGTGCCAGCAGCTTGGCCGGTAGTTTCACCGGGGAGCTGTTTTTT
CASSLAGSFTGELFF
>.|15|TRBJ1-2|.|TRBV6-4
TGTGCCAGCAGTGACGTGCGCGGGGGACGGAGGGGCTACACCTTC
CASSDVRGGRRGYTF
>.|13|TRBJ2-3|.|TRBV10-1
TGCGCCAGCAGTAAGGTCGGGAGAGATACGCAGTATTTT
CASSKVGRDTQYF
>once|14|TRBJ2-5|.|TRBV2
TGTGCCAGCAGTGGCAACAGGGTAGGGGAGACCCAGTACTTC
CASSGNRVGETQYF
>.|12|TRBJ1-2|TRBD1|TRBV30
TGTAAAGGAGGCAGCCCAGGGGGAGGCTACACCTTC
CKGGSPGGGYTF
>.|14|TRBJ2-3|TRBD2|TRBV7-2
TGTGCCAGCAGCGGCGGGGGGACCGCAGATACGCAGTATTTT
CASSGGGTADTQYF
>once|14|TRBJ1-4|.|TRBV19
TGTGCCAGTAGTGGGGGACAAGCTAATGAAAAACTGTTTTTT
CASSGGQANEKLFF
>.|14|TRBJ1-2|.|TRBV21-1
TGTGCCAGCAGCAAGGAGACAGGGATTGGTGGCTACACCTTC
CASSKETGIGGYTF
>.|17|TRBJ2-3|.|TRBV10-2
TGCGCCAGCAGTGACTCCCAAGGCCGCCCGCGGGGAGATACGCAGTATTTT
CASSDSQGRPRGDTQYF
>.|14|TRBJ2-7|.|TRBV18
TGTGCCAGCTCCGCCGGGACGGGGGTTTACGAGCAGTACTTC
CASSAGTGVYEQYF
>.|14|TRBJ1-2|TRBD1|TRBV5-5
TGTGCCAGCAGCCGTGCCCAGGGGGCTGATGGCTACACCTTC
CASSRAQGADGYTF
>few|17|TRBJ2-7|.|TRBV7-8
TGTGCCAGCAGCTCGTACTCTGGGCCTCAATTGGGTTACGAGCAGTACTTC
CASSSYSGPQLGYEQYF
>.|16|TRBJ2-1|TRBD1|TRBV7-9
TGTGCCAGCAGCCAACCCCGACAGGGACCCTACAATGAGCAGTTCTTC
CASSQPRQGPYNEQFF
>.|14|TRBJ2-7|TRBD2|TRBV15
TGTGCCACCAGCAGACGGACTAGCGGGGGGTTACAGTACTTC
CATSRRTSGGLQYF
>.|12|TRBJ2-5|.|TRBV7-9
TGTGCCACTCCGGGGGAGCAAGAGACCCAGTACTTC
CATPGEQETQYF
>.|14|TRBJ1-2|.|TRBV5-1
TGCGCCAGCAGCGGCTGGGACAATAACTATGGCTACACCTTC
CASSGWDNNYGYTF
>.|16|TRBJ2-7|TRBD2|TRBV5-4
TGTGCCAGCAGCTTAGGCCCTTTGCGGGAGGATTTCGAGCAGTACTTC
CASSLGPLREDFEQYF
>.|15|TRBJ1-5|.|TRBV28
TGTGCCAGCAGACCGGGACACTATAGCAATCAGCCCCAGCATTTT
CASRPGHYSNQPQHF
>.|16|TRBJ2-7|.|TRBV5-4
TGTGCCAGCAGCGCACATCCTAGCACCCTCGGCTACGAGCAGTACTTC
CASSAHPSTLGYEQYF
>.|15|TRBJ2-7|.|TRBV19
TGTGCCAGTTCTCCCCGCGACTCGAGCTCCTACGAGCAGTACTTC
CASSPRDSSSYEQYF
>.|15|TRBJ1-4|TRBD1|TRBV28
TGTGCCAGCCGCATTGCAGGGGGCCTTAATGAAAAACTGTTTTTT
CASRIAGGLNEKLFF
>.|16|TRBJ1-5|TRBD1|TRBV6-4
TGTGCCAGCACCGAGGGGGCCGAAAGCCGTAATCAGCCCCAGCATTTT
CASTEGAESRNQPQHF
>.|15|TRBJ2-1|.|TRBV28
TGTGCCAGCAGTCTAGGGGGACAAATCTACAATGAGCAGTTCTTC
CASSLGGQIYNEQFF
>.|13|TRBJ2-7|.|TRBV6-1
TGTGCCAGCACCCCAACAGAGACCTACGAGCAGTACTTC
CASTPTETYEQYF